Detailed here is one T cell receptor beta chain. No cognate antigen has been identified for it. The sample holds no much larger clone one base away, and base qualities are not on file. This entry is derived from a study of T cell changes during pregnancy in multiple sclerosis (dated by TCRdb to 2018 to 2020). Context from the whole study: The study examined how the T cell repertoire changed over the course of pregnancy in women with multiple sclerosis.

V is cut back by 0 bases and J by 5 bases, with 6 bases in the junction unmatched. Taken from cysteine to phenylalanine, the CDR3 has 17 residues. Only the CDR3 DNA is retained, 51 bases long and in frame from the first base. Sequences ENHRY (CDR1) and SYGVKD (CDR2) are obtained from the germline V gene. The library relied on the immunoSEQ multiplex PCR assay. TCRdb carries this immuneACCESS record with in-frame sequences only. Its versions omit some clonotypes, under half of them owing to an unresolved V gene in the studies checked, with the rest unexplained. The sample table holds 25,000 to 35,000 clones, of which roughly 90% were seen once. The ten largest account for roughly 0.42% of the sample.

In this chain, TRBV10-3 is recombined with TRBJ2-2; 10 bases in the middle match TRBD1. This TCR came from a female donor in good health, enrolled as a control in a pregnancy study. The sequenced sample was CD4+ T cells from peripheral blood mononuclear cells, obtained in the second trimester of pregnancy. The nucleotides read TGTGCCATCAGTGAGTCTTGGGACAGGGGCTGGACCGGGGAGCTGTTTTTT. Protein translation: CAISESWDRGWTGELFF.